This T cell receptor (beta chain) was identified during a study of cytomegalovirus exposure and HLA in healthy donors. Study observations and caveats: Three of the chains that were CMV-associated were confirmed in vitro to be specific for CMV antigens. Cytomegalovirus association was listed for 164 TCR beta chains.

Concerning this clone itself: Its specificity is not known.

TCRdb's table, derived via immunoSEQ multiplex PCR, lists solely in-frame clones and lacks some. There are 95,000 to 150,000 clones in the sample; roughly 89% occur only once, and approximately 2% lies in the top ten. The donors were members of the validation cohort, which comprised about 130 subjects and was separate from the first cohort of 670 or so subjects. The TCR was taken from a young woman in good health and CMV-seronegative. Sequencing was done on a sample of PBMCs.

The CDR3 bases are TGTGCCAGCAGTGTCTTGACCGGGACAGGGTACACTGAAGCTTTCTTT. This codes for CASSVLTGTGYTEAFF. J is TRBJ1-1 and V is TRBV6-1, with 9 bases that match TRBD1. With 4 bases clipped from V and 3 bases from J, the junction kept 9 bases outside the gene matches. CDR3 length equals 16 residues. CDR1 and CDR2 from the germline V gene are MNHNS and SASEGT.